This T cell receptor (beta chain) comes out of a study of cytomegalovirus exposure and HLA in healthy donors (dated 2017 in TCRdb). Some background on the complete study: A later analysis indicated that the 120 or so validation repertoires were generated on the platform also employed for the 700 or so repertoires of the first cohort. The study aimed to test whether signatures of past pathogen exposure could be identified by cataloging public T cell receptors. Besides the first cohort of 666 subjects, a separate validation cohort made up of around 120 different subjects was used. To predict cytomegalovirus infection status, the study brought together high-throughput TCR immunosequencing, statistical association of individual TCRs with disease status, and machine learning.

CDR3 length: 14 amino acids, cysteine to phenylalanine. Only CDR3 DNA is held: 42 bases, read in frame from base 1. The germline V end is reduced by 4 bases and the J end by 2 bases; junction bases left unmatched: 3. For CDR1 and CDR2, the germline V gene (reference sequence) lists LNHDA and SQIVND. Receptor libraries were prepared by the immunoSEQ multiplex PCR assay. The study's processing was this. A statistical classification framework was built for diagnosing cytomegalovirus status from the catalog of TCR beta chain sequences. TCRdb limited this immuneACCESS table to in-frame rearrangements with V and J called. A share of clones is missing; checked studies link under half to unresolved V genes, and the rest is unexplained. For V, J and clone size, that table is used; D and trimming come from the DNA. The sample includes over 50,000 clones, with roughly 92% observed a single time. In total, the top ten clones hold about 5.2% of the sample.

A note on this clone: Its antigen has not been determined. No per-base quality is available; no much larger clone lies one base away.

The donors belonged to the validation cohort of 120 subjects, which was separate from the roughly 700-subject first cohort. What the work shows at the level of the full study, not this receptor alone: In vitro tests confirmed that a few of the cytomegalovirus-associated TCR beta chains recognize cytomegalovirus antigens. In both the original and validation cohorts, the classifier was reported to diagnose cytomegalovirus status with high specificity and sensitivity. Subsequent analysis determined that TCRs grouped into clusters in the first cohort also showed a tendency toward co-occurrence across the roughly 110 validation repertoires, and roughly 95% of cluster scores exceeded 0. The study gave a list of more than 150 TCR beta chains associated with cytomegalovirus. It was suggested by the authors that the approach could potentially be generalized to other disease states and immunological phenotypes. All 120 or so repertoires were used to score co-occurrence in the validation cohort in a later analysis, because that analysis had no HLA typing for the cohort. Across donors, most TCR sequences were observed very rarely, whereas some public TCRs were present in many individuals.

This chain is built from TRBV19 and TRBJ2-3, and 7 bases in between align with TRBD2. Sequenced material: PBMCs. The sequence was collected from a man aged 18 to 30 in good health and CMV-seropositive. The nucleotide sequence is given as TGTGCCAGTAGTACTAGCGGCCTCACAGATACGCAGTATTTT. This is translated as CASSTSGLTDTQYF.